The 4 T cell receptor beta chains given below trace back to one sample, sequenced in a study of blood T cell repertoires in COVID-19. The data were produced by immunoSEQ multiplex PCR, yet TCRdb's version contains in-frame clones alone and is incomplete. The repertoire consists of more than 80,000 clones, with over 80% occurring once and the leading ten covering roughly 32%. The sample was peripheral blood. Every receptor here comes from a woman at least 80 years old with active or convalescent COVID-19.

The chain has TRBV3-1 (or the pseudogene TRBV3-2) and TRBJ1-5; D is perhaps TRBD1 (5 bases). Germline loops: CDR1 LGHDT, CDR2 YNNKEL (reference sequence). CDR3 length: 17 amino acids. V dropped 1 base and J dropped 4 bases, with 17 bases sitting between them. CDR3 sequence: CASSQGPNGRANQPQHF. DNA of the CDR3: TGTGCCAGCAGCCAAGGCCCAAATGGCAGGGCGAATCAGCCCCAGCATTTT.

CDR3 residues: CASSFRRDLYNEQFF. The CDR3 DNA reads as TGTGCCAGCAGCTTCCGGAGGGACCTGTACAATGAGCAGTTCTTC. The chain combines TRBV5-6 with TRBJ2-1; D may be TRBD2 (6 bases). The V end was cut by 2 bases, the J end by 4 bases, with 13 bases between. The CDR3 covers 15 residues. Germline V gene sequence: CDR1 SGHDT, CDR2 YYEEEE.

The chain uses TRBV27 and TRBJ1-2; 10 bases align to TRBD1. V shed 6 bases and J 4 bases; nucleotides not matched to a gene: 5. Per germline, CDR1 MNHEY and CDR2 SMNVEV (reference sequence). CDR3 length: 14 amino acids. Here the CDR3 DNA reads TGTGCCAGCAGGTCGGGACAGGGGATCTATGGCTACACCTTC. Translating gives CASRSGQGIYGYTF.

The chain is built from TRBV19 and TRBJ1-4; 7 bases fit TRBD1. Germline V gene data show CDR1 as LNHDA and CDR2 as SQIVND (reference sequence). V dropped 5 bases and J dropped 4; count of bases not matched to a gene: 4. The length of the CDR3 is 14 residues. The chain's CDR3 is CASSSQGVNEKLFF. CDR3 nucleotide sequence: TGTGCCAGTAGTTCCCAGGGGGTTAATGAAAAACTGTTTTTT.